Sequencing of this T cell receptor (beta chain) was carried out in a study of blood T cell repertoires in COVID-19. Germline assignment: CDR1 KGHDR and CDR2 SFDVKD. V dropped 3 bases and J dropped 8; count of bases not matched to a gene: 13. The CDR3 is 18 residues long. The assay was immunoSEQ multiplex PCR, and TCRdb's table has in-frame clones only and misses some. Of some 200,000 clones listed, roughly four fifths are singletons. What was sequenced was PBMCs or T cells enriched from blood (not recorded which). This receptor was taken from a man aged 40-49 years who had recovered from COVID-19. This chain connects TRBV24-1 to TRBJ2-1; 12 bases match TRBD2. CDR3 region: CATSDPSRTSGKVDEQFF. CDR3 DNA sequence: TGTGCCACCAGTGATCCTTCCCGGACTAGCGGGAAGGTCGATGAGCAGTTCTTC.